Below are 8 T cell receptor beta chains sequenced from a single sample in a study of CD8+ T cells in alopecia areata. cDNA reverse transcribed from extracted RNA served as the sequencing template. Measured with immunoSEQ multiplex PCR; TCRdb has only the in-frame clones, and not every one. This sample has about 200,000 clones, with more than 45% found just once. This specimen consisted of CD4+ T cells sorted from blood, obtained at week 0. The receptor set was obtained from a human donor with alopecia areata.

V is TRBV30 and J is TRBJ1-5; TRBD1 might be the D (6 bases). The CDR3 runs 15 residues. The ends were cut back, 1 base at V and 2 bases at J, with 12 bases in the middle. Germline V gene sequence: CDR1 GTSNPN, CDR2 SVGIG (reference sequence). DNA for the CDR3: TGTGCCTGGAGTGCGGGGGCTTTGGGCAATCAGCCCCAGCATTTT. Translating it yields CAWSAGALGNQPQHF.

Only one count was recorded for this clone. The chain combines TRBV29-1 with TRBJ2-2; a possible D gene is TRBD1 (6 bases). The CDR3 consists of 15 residues. Germline V gene lookup returns CDR1 SQVTM and CDR2 ANQGSEA. Trimming shortened V by 4 bases and J by 1 base, and 13 bases separated the two germline ends. The CDR3 here is CSVAGDIRNTGELFF. The CDR3 DNA reads as TGCAGCGTTGCTGGGGACATAAGGAACACCGGGGAGCTGTTTTTT.

The rearrangement uses TRBV29-1 and TRBJ2-2; 7 positions agree with TRBD2. CDR1 and CDR2 from the germline V gene are SQVTM and ANQGSEA. The CDR3 runs 14 residues. V was clipped by 3 bases and J by 0 bases; unmatched bases: 1. CDR3 in DNA: TGCAGCGTTGAGGGGAGGGCGAACACCGGGGAGCTGTTTTTT. Translated: CSVEGRANTGELFF.

The chain recombines TRBV4-1 with TRBJ1-5; 9 nucleotides match TRBD1. V dropped 1 base and J dropped 2; count of bases not matched to a gene: 3. The CDR3 spans 16 residues. CDR1 and CDR2 (germline): MGHRA, YSYEKL. The CDR3 reads CASSQVGDRGNQPQHF. The CDR3, as DNA: TGCGCCAGCAGCCAAGTAGGGGACAGGGGCAATCAGCCCCAGCATTTT.

The chain has TRBV2 and TRBJ2-7; D gene ambiguous. The CDR3 is 13 amino acids. Germline V lookup: CDR1 SNHLY, CDR2 FYNNEI. V gave up 6 bases and J gave up 5 bases, with 14 bases separating them. DNA for the CDR3: TGTGCCAGCAGCAGTTCCGCGAAGAACGAGCAGTACTTC. It encodes CASSSSAKNEQYF.

This rearrangement joins TRBV30 to TRBJ1-5; D is undetermined. The CDR3 consists of 17 residues. Germline assignment: CDR1 GTSNPN and CDR2 SVGIG (reference sequence). The V end lost 4 bases, the J end lost 4 bases, and 23 bases lay between the germline ends. CDR3 in amino acids: CAWIIPVRAFWNQPQHF. The CDR3, as DNA: TGTGCCTGGATCATACCAGTACGGGCCTTTTGGAATCAGCCCCAGCATTTT.

Note on this clone: The same CDR3 arises from other DNA sequences in this sample as well. V gene TRBV27 combines with J gene TRBJ1-5, with a possible D match to TRBD1 (5 bases). This CDR3 spans 14 amino acids. Trimming cost V 0 bases and J 2 bases, with 5 bases left between them. The germline V gene encodes CDR1 MNHEY and CDR2 SMNVEV (reference sequence). CDR3 amino acids: CASSLSGGNQPQHF. The DNA of the CDR3 is TGTGCCAGCAGTTTATCGGGGGGCAATCAGCCCCAGCATTTT.

The chain couples TRBV6-5 to TRBJ1-1; D gene unclear. V lost 2 bases and J lost 1, with 8 bases in between. Germline V lookup: CDR1 MNHEY, CDR2 SVGAGI. There are 14 residues in the CDR3. CDR3 amino acids: CASSYDFRNTEAFF. CDR3 DNA sequence: TGTGCCAGCAGTTACGACTTTAGGAACACTGAAGCTTTCTTT.